A selection of T cell receptor beta chains follows, all from one sample in a study of vaccination and CD4 T cells after COVID-19. TCRdb re-called the PCR reads with MiXCR, one entry per CDR3 protein. Altogether around 12,000 distinct CDR3 sequences are present, around a third being singletons, with the ten largest covering about 16%. These receptors' antigens are unknown. Sequencing was done on a sample of cultured CD4+ T cells from blood. The receptors shown here come from a human donor with COVID-19. The CDR3 runs from the conserved cysteine through the conserved F or W. The order of the fields is clone size, J gene, V gene, D gene, CDR3 DNA, CDR3 protein. D genes are given only for firm matches. Clone sizes are given selectively: once, few, many, or a class where the clone is expanded.

clone_size: .
j_call: TRBJ2-1
v_call: TRBV12-3/TRBV12-4
d_call: .
cdr3_nt: TGTGCCAGCACCGGGGCCACGGATGAGCAGTTCTTC
cdr3_aa: CASTGATDEQFF

clone_size: few
j_call: TRBJ2-3
v_call: TRBV30
d_call: .
cdr3_nt: TGTGCCTGGAGTGTACTCGGGGTAGGAGATACGCAGTATTTT
cdr3_aa: CAWSVLGVGDTQYF

clone_size: .
j_call: TRBJ1-5
v_call: TRBV2
d_call: TRBD1
cdr3_nt: TGTGCCAGTGTCTCAGGGACAGAAAGGAACCAGCCCCAGCATTTT
cdr3_aa: CASVSGTERNQPQHF

clone_size: .
j_call: TRBJ2-3
v_call: TRBV7-8
d_call: .
cdr3_nt: TGTGCCAGCAGCGACGGGGACCTCACAGATACGCAGTATTTT
cdr3_aa: CASSDGDLTDTQYF

clone_size: few
j_call: TRBJ1-1
v_call: TRBV12-3/TRBV12-4
d_call: .
cdr3_nt: TGTGCCAGCAGCCCCGCCAGTCAGATGAACACTGAAGCTTTCTTT
cdr3_aa: CASSPASQMNTEAFF

clone_size: .
j_call: TRBJ2-7
v_call: TRBV20-1
d_call: TRBD2
cdr3_nt: TGCAGTGCAGGAGGCCTAGCGGGGGGTTACGAGCAGTACTTC
cdr3_aa: CSAGGLAGGYEQYF

clone_size: .
j_call: TRBJ2-3
v_call: TRBV20-1
d_call: .
cdr3_nt: TGCAGTGCTAGAGCTCCCAGCGGCAAACTAGATACGCAGTATTTT
cdr3_aa: CSARAPSGKLDTQYF

clone_size: .
j_call: TRBJ1-6
v_call: TRBV9
d_call: TRBD1
cdr3_nt: TGTGCCAGCAGCGAAGGGACAGGGAGCAATTCACCCCTCCACTTT
cdr3_aa: CASSEGTGSNSPLHF

clone_size: .
j_call: TRBJ1-4
v_call: TRBV7-2
d_call: .
cdr3_nt: TGTGCCAGCAGCTCTCGGACGGGTGATGAAAAACTGTTTTTT
cdr3_aa: CASSSRTGDEKLFF

clone_size: .
j_call: TRBJ1-1
v_call: TRBV9
d_call: .
cdr3_nt: TGTGCCAGCAGCGTAGAAGGGCACCAGTACACTGAAGCTTTCTTT
cdr3_aa: CASSVEGHQYTEAFF

clone_size: .
j_call: TRBJ2-5
v_call: TRBV20-1
d_call: .
cdr3_nt: TGCAGTGCCATTACATGGGGTCTCGGGGGACAAGAGACCCAGTACTTC
cdr3_aa: CSAITWGLGGQETQYF

clone_size: few
j_call: TRBJ2-5
v_call: TRBV18
d_call: TRBD2
cdr3_nt: TGTGCCAGCTCCCTCCGAATAGCGGGCAAACAAGAGACCCAGTACTTC
cdr3_aa: CASSLRIAGKQETQYF

clone_size: few
j_call: TRBJ2-2
v_call: TRBV19
d_call: .
cdr3_nt: TGTGCCACTCGAATCGGACCGAACACCGGGGAGCTGTTTTTT
cdr3_aa: CATRIGPNTGELFF

clone_size: .
j_call: TRBJ1-2
v_call: TRBV2
d_call: .
cdr3_nt: TGTGCCAGCAGTGAAGGACTGGGGGTCTTGGGCTACACCTTC
cdr3_aa: CASSEGLGVLGYTF

clone_size: .
j_call: TRBJ2-7
v_call: TRBV19
d_call: .
cdr3_nt: TGTGCCAGTAGTATCAGTCTGATCTACGAGCAGTACTTC
cdr3_aa: CASSISLIYEQYF

clone_size: few
j_call: TRBJ2-5
v_call: TRBV6-5
d_call: .
cdr3_nt: TGTGCCAGCAGTTCCCTCCTGGACCCATCCCCAGAGACCCAGTACTTC
cdr3_aa: CASSSLLDPSPETQYF

clone_size: .
j_call: TRBJ2-7
v_call: TRBV5-8
d_call: .
cdr3_nt: TGTGCCAGCAGCTTGGTGCTGATCGAGCAGTACTTC
cdr3_aa: CASSLVLIEQYF

clone_size: .
j_call: TRBJ2-1
v_call: TRBV11-3
d_call: .
cdr3_nt: TGTGCCAGCAGCTTAGGAGGCTCCTACAATGAGCAGTTCTTC
cdr3_aa: CASSLGGSYNEQFF

clone_size: few
j_call: TRBJ2-7
v_call: TRBV5-8
d_call: TRBD1
cdr3_nt: TGTGCCAGCAGCGGAGCGACAGGGAAATACGAGCAGTACTTC
cdr3_aa: CASSGATGKYEQYF

clone_size: few
j_call: TRBJ2-6
v_call: TRBV7-9
d_call: .
cdr3_nt: TGTGCCAGCAGCACCGGCTCTGGGGCCAACGTCCTGACTTTC
cdr3_aa: CASSTGSGANVLTF

clone_size: .
j_call: TRBJ1-4
v_call: TRBV10-2
d_call: TRBD1
cdr3_nt: TGCGCCAGCAGGGAGGGGACCGGCAGGGGGAATGAAAAACTGTTTTTT
cdr3_aa: CASREGTGRGNEKLFF

clone_size: once
j_call: TRBJ1-5
v_call: TRBV5-1
d_call: .
cdr3_nt: TGCGCCAGCAGCACCGGCGGGGGCGGAAATCAGCCCCAGCATTTT
cdr3_aa: CASSTGGGGNQPQHF

clone_size: .
j_call: TRBJ1-1
v_call: TRBV10-3
d_call: .
cdr3_nt: TGTGCCATCACCCAGGCTCCGTACCAGAACACTGAAGCTTTCTTT
cdr3_aa: CAITQAPYQNTEAFF

clone_size: .
j_call: TRBJ2-1
v_call: TRBV7-2
d_call: .
cdr3_nt: TGTGCCAGCAGCTTATTTGAGCAGTTCTTC
cdr3_aa: CASSLFEQFF

clone_size: .
j_call: TRBJ2-5
v_call: TRBV9
d_call: .
cdr3_nt: TGTGCCAGCAGCGTAAACCCCCAGGAGACCCAGTACTTC
cdr3_aa: CASSVNPQETQYF

clone_size: .
j_call: TRBJ2-3
v_call: TRBV6-1
d_call: .
cdr3_nt: TGTGCCAGCAGTATAGGGGGGGCCCCCCCGGATACGCAGTATTTT
cdr3_aa: CASSIGGAPPDTQYF

clone_size: few
j_call: TRBJ1-2
v_call: TRBV11-2
d_call: .
cdr3_nt: TGTGCCAGCAGCCCCGACCGGTTTGTAGGCTACACCTTC
cdr3_aa: CASSPDRFVGYTF

clone_size: .
j_call: TRBJ2-3
v_call: TRBV11-3
d_call: .
cdr3_nt: TGTGCCAGCAGTCCCGGCGCCCGCACAGATACGCAGTATTTT
cdr3_aa: CASSPGARTDTQYF

clone_size: few
j_call: TRBJ1-6
v_call: TRBV19
d_call: TRBD1
cdr3_nt: TGTGCCAGTAGTGTTGACAGGGTGGTGTCACCCCTCCACTTT
cdr3_aa: CASSVDRVVSPLHF

clone_size: few
j_call: TRBJ2-2
v_call: TRBV7-2
d_call: TRBD1
cdr3_nt: TGTGCCAGCAGCAAAAACAGGGGCAACACCGGGGAGCTGTTTTTT
cdr3_aa: CASSKNRGNTGELFF

clone_size: few
j_call: TRBJ1-1
v_call: TRBV10-3
d_call: .
cdr3_nt: TGTGCCATCAGCCCTGGCACTGAAGCTTTCTTT
cdr3_aa: CAISPGTEAFF

clone_size: .
j_call: TRBJ1-2
v_call: TRBV29-1
d_call: TRBD1
cdr3_nt: TGCAGCGTTGTTCGGGGACAGGGTTTTTATGGCTACACCTTC
cdr3_aa: CSVVRGQGFYGYTF

clone_size: .
j_call: TRBJ2-7
v_call: TRBV25-1
d_call: .
cdr3_nt: TGTGCCAGCAGTGAATATTCGGGGGCCACCTACGAGCAGTACTTC
cdr3_aa: CASSEYSGATYEQYF

clone_size: .
j_call: TRBJ2-2
v_call: TRBV28
d_call: .
cdr3_nt: TGTGCCGTTTGGACGGACACCGGGGAGCTGTTTTTT
cdr3_aa: CAVWTDTGELFF

clone_size: few
j_call: TRBJ2-1
v_call: TRBV2
d_call: TRBD1
cdr3_nt: TGTGCCAGCAGTGAAGACAGGGGCGATGAGCAGTTCTTC
cdr3_aa: CASSEDRGDEQFF

clone_size: few
j_call: TRBJ1-2
v_call: TRBV28
d_call: TRBD1
cdr3_nt: TGTGCCAGCAGTTCGACAGGGAGGAACTATGGCTACACCTTC
cdr3_aa: CASSSTGRNYGYTF

clone_size: .
j_call: TRBJ1-4
v_call: TRBV25-1
d_call: .
cdr3_nt: TGTGCCAGCAGTAGACCTGGGTCAACTAATGAAAAACTGTTTTTT
cdr3_aa: CASSRPGSTNEKLFF

clone_size: .
j_call: TRBJ1-2
v_call: TRBV3-1
d_call: .
cdr3_nt: TGTGCCAGCAGCCAGTTGGCCAGACAGTCTGGCTACACCTTC
cdr3_aa: CASSQLARQSGYTF

clone_size: .
j_call: TRBJ2-7
v_call: TRBV10-3
d_call: TRBD2
cdr3_nt: TGTGCCATCAGTGAATCCGGGGGGTTGGACTCCTATGAGCAGTACTTC
cdr3_aa: CAISESGGLDSYEQYF

clone_size: .
j_call: TRBJ2-5
v_call: TRBV24-1
d_call: .
cdr3_nt: TGTGCCACCAGTGTGGGGGAGACCCAGTACTTC
cdr3_aa: CATSVGETQYF

clone_size: .
j_call: TRBJ2-5
v_call: TRBV28
d_call: TRBD1
cdr3_nt: TGTGCCAGCACCCTAATGGGACAGGGGCTTAGGGAGACCCAGTACTTC
cdr3_aa: CASTLMGQGLRETQYF

clone_size: .
j_call: TRBJ2-3
v_call: TRBV7-9
d_call: TRBD1
cdr3_nt: TGTGCCAGCAACAAGCCCCAGGGGGCGGGAGATACGCAGTATTTT
cdr3_aa: CASNKPQGAGDTQYF

clone_size: few
j_call: TRBJ1-5
v_call: TRBV15
d_call: .
cdr3_nt: TGTGCCACCAGCAGAGTAAACAACGTCCACAATCAGCCCCAGCATTTT
cdr3_aa: CATSRVNNVHNQPQHF

clone_size: few
j_call: TRBJ2-2
v_call: TRBV11-2
d_call: TRBD1
cdr3_nt: TGTGCCAGCAGCCGGGTCCAGGGGGCGACCGGGGAGCTGTTTTTT
cdr3_aa: CASSRVQGATGELFF

clone_size: .
j_call: TRBJ2-5
v_call: TRBV7-2
d_call: .
cdr3_nt: TGTGCCAGCAGCCTAAAGGTCCGGGCTTTTCAAGAGACCCAGTACTTC
cdr3_aa: CASSLKVRAFQETQYF

clone_size: .
j_call: TRBJ1-3
v_call: TRBV6-2/TRBV6-3
d_call: .
cdr3_nt: TGTGCCAGCAGGGAGGCCCGAAACACCATATATTTT
cdr3_aa: CASREARNTIYF

clone_size: few
j_call: TRBJ1-5
v_call: TRBV6-2/TRBV6-3
d_call: .
cdr3_nt: TGTGCCACCCGAAGGGACAACAGCAATCAGCCCCAGCATTTT
cdr3_aa: CATRRDNSNQPQHF

clone_size: few
j_call: TRBJ2-1
v_call: TRBV11-3
d_call: TRBD1
cdr3_nt: TGTGCCAGCAGCTTAAGGGTCGGGACAGGGGTCGATGAGCAGTTCTTC
cdr3_aa: CASSLRVGTGVDEQFF

clone_size: .
j_call: TRBJ1-5
v_call: TRBV4-2
d_call: .
cdr3_nt: TGTGCCAGCAGCCAAGATCCAAGGACATATAGCAATCAGCCCCAGCATTTT
cdr3_aa: CASSQDPRTYSNQPQHF

clone_size: few
j_call: TRBJ2-3
v_call: TRBV20-1
d_call: TRBD2
cdr3_nt: TGCAGTGCTAGAGGGGTCGGGCGGGGGGTTACCACAGATACGCAGTATTTT
cdr3_aa: CSARGVGRGVTTDTQYF

clone_size: .
j_call: TRBJ2-3
v_call: TRBV19
d_call: .
cdr3_nt: TGTGCCAGTACATGGTCAGATACGCAGTATTTT
cdr3_aa: CASTWSDTQYF

clone_size: .
j_call: TRBJ1-1
v_call: TRBV7-6
d_call: TRBD1
cdr3_nt: TGTGCCAGCAGCCCCCCGCGGGGACAGATGAACACTGAAGCTTTCTTT
cdr3_aa: CASSPPRGQMNTEAFF